What follows describes a single TCR beta chain. Amplified regions were TCR beta CDR3 sequences from RNA transcripts. A set of HTBI primers served as the primers for a first-round RT-PCR of the TCR CDR3. TCRdb itself ran the multiplex PCR reads through MiXCR, one entry per CDR3 protein. The sample holds a few hundred thousand distinct CDR3 sequences, over 15% seen once. Thyroid ultrasound, orbital computed tomography, clinical symptoms, and serum thyroxine and TRAb underpinned diagnoses. This sample was included in a study of T cells in Graves' hyperthyroidism and ophthalmopathy. The CDR3 sequence is 9 residues long. Trimming took 6 bases from V and 11 from J, leaving 8 bases between them. From germline, CDR1 is DFQATT and CDR2 SNEGSKA (reference sequence).

Input material: blood. The chain links TRBV20-1 to TRBJ2-1; D is ambiguous. This sequence was found in a woman between 18 and 30 years old with Graves' ophthalmopathy. The CDR3: CSASAQQFF. DNA for the CDR3: TGCAGTGCCAGTGCCCAGCAGTTCTTC.